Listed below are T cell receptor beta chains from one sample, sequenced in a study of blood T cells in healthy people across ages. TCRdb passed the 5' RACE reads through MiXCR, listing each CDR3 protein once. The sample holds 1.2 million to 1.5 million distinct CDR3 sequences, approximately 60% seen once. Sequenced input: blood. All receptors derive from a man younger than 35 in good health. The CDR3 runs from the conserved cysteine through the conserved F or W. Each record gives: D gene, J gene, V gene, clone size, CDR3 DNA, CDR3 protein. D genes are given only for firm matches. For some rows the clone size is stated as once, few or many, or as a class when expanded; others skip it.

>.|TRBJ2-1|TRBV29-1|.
TGCAGCGTTGAAGAACACCTCAATGAGCAGTTCTTC
CSVEEHLNEQFF
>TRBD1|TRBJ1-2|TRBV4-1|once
TGCGCCAGCAGCCAAGGACAGGGGCCTGGCTATGGCTACACCTTC
CASSQGQGPGYGYTF
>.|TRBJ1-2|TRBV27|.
TGTGCCAGCAGTACAGCTAACCGGGACGGACTGGCGGGCTACACCTTC
CASSTANRDGLAGYTF
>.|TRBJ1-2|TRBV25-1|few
TGTGCCAGCAGTGAAGGGGGGAGGGGCCTAAATGGCTACACCTTC
CASSEGGRGLNGYTF
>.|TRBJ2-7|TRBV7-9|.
TGTGCCAGCACCCAGGACGGGTACGAGCAGTACTTC
CASTQDGYEQYF
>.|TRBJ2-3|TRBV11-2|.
TGTGCCAGCAGCTTAGTCCCGGGACGGGGCACAGATACGCAGTATTTT
CASSLVPGRGTDTQYF
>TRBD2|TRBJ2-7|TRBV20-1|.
TGCAGTGCTATAGCGACTAGCGGGGGGGTGTACGAGCAGTACTTC
CSAIATSGGVYEQYF
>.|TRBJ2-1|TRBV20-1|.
TGCAGTGCTATTCGGGACACCGACCGTGAGCAGTTCTTC
CSAIRDTDREQFF
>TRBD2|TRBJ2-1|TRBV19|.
TGTGCCAGTTCCCCGGGACTAGCGGGAGGTGTTGAGCAGTTCTTC
CASSPGLAGGVEQFF
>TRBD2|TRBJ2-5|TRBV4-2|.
TGTGCCAGCAGCCCTGCCCAGGGACTAGCGGGGCAAGAGACCCAGTACTTC
CASSPAQGLAGQETQYF
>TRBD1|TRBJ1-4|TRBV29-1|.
TGCAGCGTTGTGACAGGGTATGAGGAAAAACTGTTTTTT
CSVVTGYEEKLFF
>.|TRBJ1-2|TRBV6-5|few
TGTGCCAGCAGCTGGGGGGAGGATTTTGATAACTATGGCTACACCTTC
CASSWGEDFDNYGYTF
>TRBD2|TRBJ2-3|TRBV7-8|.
TGTGCCAGCAGCCAGGGGCTAGCGGGCCCGGATACGCAGTATTTT
CASSQGLAGPDTQYF
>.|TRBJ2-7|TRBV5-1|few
TGCGCCAGCAGCTTGACTGGAGGCTCCTACGATCAGTACTTC
CASSLTGGSYDQYF
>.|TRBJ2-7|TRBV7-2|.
TGTGCCAGCAGCCGTGACAGATTCGAGGACGAGCAGTACTTC
CASSRDRFEDEQYF
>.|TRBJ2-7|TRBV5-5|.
TGTGCCAGCAGCTTGGAAGCGGTGGGGATTACCTACGAGCAGTACTTC
CASSLEAVGITYEQYF
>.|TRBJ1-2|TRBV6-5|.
TGTGCCAGCAGTTACGATGGCCCCGGAACAGGGTATGGTGGCTACACCTTC
CASSYDGPGTGYGGYTF
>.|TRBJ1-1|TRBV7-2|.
TGTGCCAGCGACAGAAAACTGAACACTGAAGCTTTCTTT
CASDRKLNTEAFF
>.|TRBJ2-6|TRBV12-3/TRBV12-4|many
TGTGCCACCAGGGCTGGGGCCAACGTCCTGACTTTC
CATRAGANVLTF
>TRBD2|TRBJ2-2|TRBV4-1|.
TGCGCCAGCAGCCCCCGGGGACTAGCGGGGCAGCACACCGGGGAGCTGTTTTTT
CASSPRGLAGQHTGELFF
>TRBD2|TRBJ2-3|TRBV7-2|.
TGTGCCAGCAGCTCCGTCGGGGGAGGGCCAGATACGCAGTATTTT
CASSSVGGGPDTQYF
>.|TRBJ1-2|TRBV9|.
TGTGCCAGCAGCGTCGACCTCGGGCCTGGTGGCTACACCTTC
CASSVDLGPGGYTF
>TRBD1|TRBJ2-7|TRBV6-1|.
TGTGCCACCGGGACAGACAGCTCCTACGAGCAGTACTTC
CATGTDSSYEQYF
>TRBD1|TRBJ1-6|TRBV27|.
TGTGCCAGCAGTTTGCTCCGTGACAGGGTTTCACCCCTCCACTTT
CASSLLRDRVSPLHF
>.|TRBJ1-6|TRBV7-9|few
TGTGCCAGCAGCTTAGGGGGCACAGTTCTCCACTTT
CASSLGGTVLHF
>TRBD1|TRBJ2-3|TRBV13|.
TGTGCCAGCAGCTTAGAAGGGGAGACAGGGCTTGGGACAGATACGCAGTATTTT
CASSLEGETGLGTDTQYF
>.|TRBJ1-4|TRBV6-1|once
TGTGCCAGCAGTGAAATGGGCCCCACGGGTGAAAAACTGTTTTTT
CASSEMGPTGEKLFF
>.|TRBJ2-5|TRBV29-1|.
TGCAGCGTTTATCGGTCCCAGGGACCACCGCGGGAGACCCAGTACTTC
CSVYRSQGPPRETQYF
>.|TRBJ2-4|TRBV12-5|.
TGTGCTAGTGGAATCAATAGGGGGAGCAAAAACATTCAGTACTTC
CASGINRGSKNIQYF
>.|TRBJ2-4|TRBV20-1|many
TGCAGTGCTAGAGAAGGGCGGGAATGGGACATTCAGTACTTC
CSAREGREWDIQYF
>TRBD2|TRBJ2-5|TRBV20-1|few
TGCAGTGGGCATCTAGCGGGGGCCGGGACCCAGTACTTC
CSGHLAGAGTQYF
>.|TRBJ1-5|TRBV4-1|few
TGCGCCAGCAGCCAAGAGTTGAATCAGCCCCAGCATTTT
CASSQELNQPQHF
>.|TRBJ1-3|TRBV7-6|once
TGTGCCAGCAGCTCTCTGGACAGACTTCAAAGAGGAAACACCATATATTTT
CASSSLDRLQRGNTIYF
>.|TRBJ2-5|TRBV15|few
TGTGCCACCGCAGCGGTACCCCAAGAGACCCAGTACTTC
CATAAVPQETQYF
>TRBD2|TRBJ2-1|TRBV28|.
TGTGCCAGCAGTTTGCAGCGGGGGGTGTGGAATGAGCAGTTCTTC
CASSLQRGVWNEQFF
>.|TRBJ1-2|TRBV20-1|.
TGCAGTGCTAGTCAGGCTAATGGCTACACCTTC
CSASQANGYTF
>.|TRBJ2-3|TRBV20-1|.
TGCAGTGCTAGCCGGGTGGAGCGTCAGCCCCAGTATTTT
CSASRVERQPQYF
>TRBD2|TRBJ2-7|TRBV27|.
TGTGCCAGCAGTTTCAGCGGGATACAGCACCACGAGCAGTACTTC
CASSFSGIQHHEQYF
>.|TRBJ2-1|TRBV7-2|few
TGTGCCAGCAGCCCTTCCGGACGGCCCTACAATGAGCAGTTCTTC
CASSPSGRPYNEQFF
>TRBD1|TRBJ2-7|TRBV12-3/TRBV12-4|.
TGTGCCAGCAGTTGGAAAGGACAGGGGCGTCCCACCTACGAGCAGTACTTC
CASSWKGQGRPTYEQYF
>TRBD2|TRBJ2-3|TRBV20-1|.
TGCAGTGCTAGAGGTTACAGCGGGAGGTTCACAGATGCGCAGTATTTT
CSARGYSGRFTDAQYF
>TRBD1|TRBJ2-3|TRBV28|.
TGTGCCAGCAGTTACAGGGGGCAAAGCACAGATACGCAGTATTTT
CASSYRGQSTDTQYF
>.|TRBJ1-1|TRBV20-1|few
TGCAGTGCTAGCCAGACAGACTATGAAGCTTTCTTT
CSASQTDYEAFF
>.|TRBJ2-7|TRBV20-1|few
TGCAGTGCTAGAGATAAGAACAGTTACTACGAGCAGTACTTC
CSARDKNSYYEQYF
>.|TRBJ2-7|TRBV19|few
TGTGCCAGTAGCGGGGTCTCCTACGAGCAGTACTTC
CASSGVSYEQYF
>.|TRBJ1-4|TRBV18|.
TGTGCCAGCACAAGCACAGGGAGGGTTAATGAAAAACCGTTTTTT
CASTSTGRVNEKPFF
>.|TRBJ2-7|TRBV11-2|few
TGTGCCAGCAGCGTGGGGTTACCCTACGAGCAGTACTTC
CASSVGLPYEQYF
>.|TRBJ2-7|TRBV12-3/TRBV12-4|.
TGTGCCAGCAGTCGTGGGGTACCAACCTACGAGCAGTACTTC
CASSRGVPTYEQYF
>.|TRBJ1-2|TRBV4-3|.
TGCGCCAGCAGCCAAGGGCCCAGGGCCTATGGCTACACCTTC
CASSQGPRAYGYTF
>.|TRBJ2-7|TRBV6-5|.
TGTGCCAGCAGTAAACGGGGGAACTATTACGAGCAGTACTTC
CASSKRGNYYEQYF
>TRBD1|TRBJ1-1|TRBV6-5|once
TGTGCCAGCAGTTACGAACCTACAGGGGACACTGAAGCTTTCTTT
CASSYEPTGDTEAFF
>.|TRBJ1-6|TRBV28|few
TGTGCCAGCAGTCCCCGGGCTGCACCTCTCCACTTT
CASSPRAAPLHF
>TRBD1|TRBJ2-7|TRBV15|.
TGTGCCACCAGCAGTTCCAGGACAGGGATTTACGAGCAGTACTTC
CATSSSRTGIYEQYF
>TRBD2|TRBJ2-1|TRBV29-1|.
TGCAGCGTTGAAGAACAGCGGGGGGGCGGCGAGCAGTTCTTC
CSVEEQRGGGEQFF
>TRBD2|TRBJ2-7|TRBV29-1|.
TGCAGCGTTGGTCTAACTAGCGGGAACTACGAGCAGTACTTC
CSVGLTSGNYEQYF
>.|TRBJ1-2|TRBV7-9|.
TGTGCCAGCAGGACACCTCCAGATGGCTACACCTTC
CASRTPPDGYTF
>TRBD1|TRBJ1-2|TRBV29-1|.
TGCAGCGTTAAACAGGGGACCTATGGCTACACCTTC
CSVKQGTYGYTF
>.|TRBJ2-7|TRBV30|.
TGTGCCTGGAGTGTACGTCTGTCCTACGAGCAGTACTTC
CAWSVRLSYEQYF
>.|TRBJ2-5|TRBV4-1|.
TGCGCCAGCAGCCGCGCTGGGGGGACCCAGTACTTC
CASSRAGGTQYF